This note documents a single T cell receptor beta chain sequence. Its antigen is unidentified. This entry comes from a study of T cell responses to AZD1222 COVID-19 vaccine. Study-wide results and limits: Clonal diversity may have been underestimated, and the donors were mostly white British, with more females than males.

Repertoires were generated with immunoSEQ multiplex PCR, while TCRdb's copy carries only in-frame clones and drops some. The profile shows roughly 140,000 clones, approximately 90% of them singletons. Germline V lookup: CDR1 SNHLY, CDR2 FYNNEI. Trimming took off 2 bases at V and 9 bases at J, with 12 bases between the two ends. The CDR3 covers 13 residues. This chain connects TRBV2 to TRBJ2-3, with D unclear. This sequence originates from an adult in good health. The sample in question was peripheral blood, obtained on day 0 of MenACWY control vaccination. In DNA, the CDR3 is TGTGCCAGCAGTGAAAGCCCGACAAGGACGCAGTATTTT. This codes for CASSESPTRTQYF.